Below, 18 T cell receptor beta chains from the same sample are listed, as sequenced in a study of cytomegalovirus exposure and HLA in healthy donors. The PCR ran on 60 Vbeta and 13 Jbeta primers. TCRdb keeps only in-frame clones here, not all; method: immunoSEQ multiplex PCR. The sample yields roughly 150,000 clones, approximately 88% seen once. Sample: PBMCs. The receptors here all came from a man aged 25 to 45 in good health and CMV-seronegative.

The V call is TRBV30, the J call TRBJ1-2; D is ambiguous. The V gene lost 7 bases and the J gene lost 0 bases, with 12 bases spanning the gap. The CDR3 has 13 amino acids. Germline lookup yields CDR1 GTSNPN and CDR2 SVGIG (reference sequence). CDR3 DNA: TGTGCCTCCTCGAGGGTAGCTAACTATGGCTACACCTTC. Translated, it gives CASSRVANYGYTF.

The chain links TRBV5-1 to TRBJ2-7; a possible D gene is TRBD2 (6 bases). The ends were cut back, 4 bases at V and 0 bases at J, with 14 bases in the middle. The CDR3 has 15 amino acids. Germline V gives CDR1 SGHRS, CDR2 YFSETQ. The CDR3 here is CASSTTGLRSYEQYF. The CDR3, as DNA: TGCGCCAGCAGCACCACGGGACTCCGCTCCTACGAGCAGTACTTC. The full variable domain, rest sourced from reference TRBV5-1 and TRBJ2-7, is KAGVTQTPRYLIKTRGQQVTLSCSPISGHRSVSWYQQTPGQGLQFLFEYFSETQRNKGNFPGRFSGRQFSNSRSEMNVSTLELGDSALYLCASSTTGLRSYEQYFGPGTRLTVT.

In its sample, this clone was seen a few times. The chain recombines TRBV6-4 with TRBJ2-7; 7 bases fit TRBD2. Trimming took 10 bases from V and 4 from J; bases not matched to a gene: 7. Germline-derived CDR1 and CDR2 are MRHNA and SNTAGT. The CDR3 has 12 residues. DNA of the CDR3: TGTGCCACCCCTACGGGGGGATACGAGCAGTACTTC. Translating it yields CATPTGGYEQYF.

V usage is TRBV19 and J usage is TRBJ2-7, with TRBD2 matching over 7 bases. The CDR3 has 15 residues. CDR1 is LNHDA, CDR2 SQIVND, per germline (reference sequence). The V and J ends lost 9 bases and 2 bases, in that order; junction bases with no gene match: 13. The CDR3 region has the DNA TGTGCCAGCAGGTTGAGCGGGGAACCTACCTACGAGCAGTACTTC. It codes for CASRLSGEPTYEQYF.

The rearrangement joins TRBV10-3 to TRBJ2-3; TRBD1 might be the D (6 bases). The germline V gene encodes CDR1 ENHRY and CDR2 SYGVKD. CDR3 length: 12 amino acids. V lost 6 bases, J lost 6 bases, and 10 bases lay in between. Written as DNA, the CDR3 is TGTGCCATCAGGCCCCAGGGGGATACGCAGTATTTT. This gives the protein CAIRPQGDTQYF.

The rearrangement uses TRBV11-2 and TRBJ2-7; TRBD2 matches at 11 bases. The CDR3 length is 15 residues. In germline, CDR1 is SGHAT, CDR2 FQNNGV. V gave up 0 bases and J gave up 9 bases; unmatched junction bases: 7. CDR3 residues: CASSLEASGRIGQYF. The CDR3 DNA is TGTGCCAGCAGCTTAGAGGCTAGCGGGAGGATAGGGCAGTACTTC.

CDR3 nucleotide sequence: TGTGCCAGCAGCTTCGACAGCTCTGGGGCCAACGTCCTGACTTTC. The encoded protein is CASSFDSSGANVLTF. The rearrangement uses TRBV11-3 and TRBJ2-6; D is possibly TRBD1 (5 bases). Germline lookup yields CDR1 SGHNT and CDR2 YENEEA. The V end lost 3 bases, the J end lost 0 bases, and 6 bases lay between the germline ends. CDR3 length: 15 residues.

The genes are TRBV27 and TRBJ2-7; tentatively, D is TRBD1 (6 bases). Germline values: CDR1 MNHEY, CDR2 SMNVEV (reference sequence). V lost 5 bases and J lost 3, with 11 bases in between. CDR3 length: 13 residues. CDR3 sequence: CASSGQQGYEQYF. The CDR3 nucleotides read TGTGCCAGCAGTGGGCAACAGGGCTACGAGCAGTACTTC.

The chain is built from TRBV9 and TRBJ1-6; D perhaps matches TRBD1 (5 bases). The CDR3 is made up of 16 amino acids. Germline V lookup: CDR1 SGDLS, CDR2 YYNGEE. Trimming stripped 1 base from V and 10 bases from J, with 18 bases between. CDR3 bases: TGTGCCAGCAGCGTATACGACAGCTTAAGGTACTCACCCCTCCACTTT. It is translated as CASSVYDSLRYSPLHF.

This clone was seen only a few times. This rearrangement joins TRBV4-3 to TRBJ2-7; 7 positions match TRBD1. V dropped 3 bases and J dropped 3; count of bases not matched to a gene: 8. The CDR3 contains 15 residues. Germline V gives CDR1 LGHNA, CDR2 YSLEER. The CDR3 region has the DNA TGCGCCAGCAGCCATAACTCGGGACAGCACTACGAGCAGTACTTC. Protein: CASSHNSGQHYEQYF.

The CDR3 loop reads CASSVPGSPLHF. As DNA, the CDR3 is TGTGCCAGCAGCGTCCCAGGTTCACCCCTCCACTTT. The V call is TRBV9, the J call TRBJ1-6; no clear D. CDR3 length equals 12 residues. Trimming shortened V by 2 bases and J by 9 bases, and 6 bases separated the two germline ends. CDR1 SGDLS and CDR2 YYNGEE come from the germline V gene.

V and J are TRBV7-8 and TRBJ2-1; 7 bases are shared with TRBD1. The germline CDR1 and CDR2 sequences are SGHVS and FQNEAQ. The J segment lost 4 bases and the V segment lost 5 bases, leaving 5 bases of the junction unmatched. The CDR3 is made up of 14 amino acids. CDR3 sequence: CASSAATGYNEQFF. The CDR3 DNA sequence: TGTGCCAGCAGCGCCGCGACAGGGTACAATGAGCAGTTCTTC. The whole variable domain, remainder taken from reference TRBV7-8 and TRBJ2-1, is GAGVSQSPRYKVAKRGQDVALRCDPISGHVSLFWYQQALGQGPEFLTYFQNEAQLDKSGLPSDRFFAERPEGSVSTLKIQRTQQEDSAVYLCASSAATGYNEQFFGPGTRLTVL.

This sequence joins TRBV10-2 and TRBJ1-5; no firm D call. The ends were cut back, 6 bases at V and 1 base at J, with 13 bases in the middle. From germline, CDR1 is WSHSY and CDR2 SAAADI. The CDR3 sequence is 15 residues long. The CDR3 nucleotides read TGCGCCAGCAGAGAAACTCAGGAAAGCAATCAGCCCCAGCATTTT. Amino acid sequence: CASRETQESNQPQHF.

V gene TRBV5-6 combines with J gene TRBJ1-1; TRBD1 matches at 7 bases. V trimming: 4 bases; J trimming: 1 base; junction bases outside the gene matches: 4. Germline V gives CDR1 SGHDT, CDR2 YYEEEE. The CDR3 is 14 amino acids. CDR3 in amino acids: CASSRDRANTEAFF. The CDR3 DNA sequence: TGTGCCAGCAGCAGGGACAGAGCGAACACTGAAGCTTTCTTT. Full variable domain (rest looked up from reference TRBV5-6 and TRBJ1-1): DAGVTQSPTHLIKTRGQQVTLRCSPKSGHDTVSWYQQALGQGPQFIFQYYEEEERQRGNFPDRFSGHQFPNYSSELNVNALLLGDSALYLCASSRDRANTEAFFGQGTRLTVV.

The CDR3 is CASSLSSGRGYEQYF. In DNA form, the CDR3 reads TGTGCCAGCAGCTTATCGAGCGGGAGGGGGTACGAGCAGTACTTC. J is TRBJ2-7 and V is TRBV7-9, with 10 bases identical to TRBD2. The germline gives CDR1 SEHNR, CDR2 FQNEAQ (reference sequence). This CDR3 comprises 15 residues. V was pared by 2 bases and J by 4 bases, with 5 bases of the junction left unmatched.

The rearrangement uses TRBV2 and TRBJ2-2, with 10 positions matching TRBD2. The CDR3 spans 14 residues. The trim removed 11 bases at V and 6 bases at J, leaving 9 bases unmatched. The germline V gene encodes CDR1 SNHLY and CDR2 FYNNEI. DNA of the CDR3: TGTGCCGAAGGGCTAGCGGGAGAAGCCGGGGAGCTGTTTTTT. Translation: CAEGLAGEAGELFF.

This clone was seen a single time. J is TRBJ2-5 and V is TRBV28, with TRBD2 identical over 7 bases. Trimming removed 5 bases from V and 7 bases from J; junction bases left unmatched: 13. Germline-derived CDR1 and CDR2 are MDHEN and SYDVKM. The CDR3 has 15 amino acids. The CDR3 spells CASSPPAGIWGTQYF. CDR3 DNA: TGTGCCAGCAGTCCACCAGCGGGGATATGGGGGACCCAGTACTTC.

The chain recombines TRBV4-3 with TRBJ1-2; 7 bases are shared with TRBD1. The CDR3 contains 15 residues. Germline CDR1 LGHNA, CDR2 YSLEER. With V trimmed by 1 base and J by 3 bases, 5 bases remained unmatched. The CDR3 here is CASSQVFQGDYGYTF. The CDR3 DNA reads as TGCGCCAGCAGCCAAGTGTTCCAGGGGGACTATGGCTACACCTTC.